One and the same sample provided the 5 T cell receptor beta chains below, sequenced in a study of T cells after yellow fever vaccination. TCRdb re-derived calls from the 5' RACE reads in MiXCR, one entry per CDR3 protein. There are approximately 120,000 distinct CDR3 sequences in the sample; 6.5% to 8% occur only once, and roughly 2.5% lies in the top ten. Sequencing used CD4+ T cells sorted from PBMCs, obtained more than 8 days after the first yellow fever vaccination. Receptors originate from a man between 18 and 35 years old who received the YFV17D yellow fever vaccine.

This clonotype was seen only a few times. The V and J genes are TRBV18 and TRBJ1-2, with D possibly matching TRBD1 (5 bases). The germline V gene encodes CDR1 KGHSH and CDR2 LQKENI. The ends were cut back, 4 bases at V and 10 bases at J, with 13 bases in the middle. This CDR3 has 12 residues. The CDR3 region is CASSRADRTYTF. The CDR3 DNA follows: TGTGCCAGCTCACGTGCCGACAGAACCTACACCTTC. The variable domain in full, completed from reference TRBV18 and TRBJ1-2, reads NAGVMQNPRHLVRRRGQEARLRCSPMKGHSHVYWYRQLPEEGLKFMVYLQKENIIDESGMPKERFSAEFPKEGPSILRIQQVVRGDSAAYFCASSRADRTYTFGSGTRLTVV.

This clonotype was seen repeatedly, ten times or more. The CDR3, as DNA: TGCGCCAGCAGCCAAGATTACTTTGGCTACGAGCAGTACTTC. Protein: CASSQDYFGYEQYF. This sequence joins TRBV4-1 and TRBJ2-7; D call uncertain. Trimming removed 0 bases at V and 3 bases at J, with 9 bases between. This CDR3 region has 14 residues. Germline V CDR1 and CDR2: MGHRA, YSYEKL.

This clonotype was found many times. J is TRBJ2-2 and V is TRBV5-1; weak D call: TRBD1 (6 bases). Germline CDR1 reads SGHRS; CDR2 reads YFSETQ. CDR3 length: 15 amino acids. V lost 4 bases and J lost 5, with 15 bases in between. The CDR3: CASSLTGTRTGELFF. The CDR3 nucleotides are TGCGCCAGCAGCCTGACCGGGACACGAACCGGGGAGCTGTTTTTT.

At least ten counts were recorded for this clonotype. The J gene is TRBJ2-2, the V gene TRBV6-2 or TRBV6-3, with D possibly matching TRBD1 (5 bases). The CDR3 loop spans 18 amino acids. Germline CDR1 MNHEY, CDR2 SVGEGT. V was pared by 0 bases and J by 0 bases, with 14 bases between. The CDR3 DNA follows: TGTGCCAGCAGTTACTCCATCGGCAAGGGGTCGAACACCGGGGAGCTGTTTTTT. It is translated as CASSYSIGKGSNTGELFF.

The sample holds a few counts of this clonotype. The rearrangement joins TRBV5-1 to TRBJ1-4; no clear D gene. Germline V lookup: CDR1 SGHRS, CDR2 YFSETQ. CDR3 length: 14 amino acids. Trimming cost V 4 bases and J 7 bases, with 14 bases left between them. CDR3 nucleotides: TGCGCCAGCAGCCCCGCCTCTACGAGTGAAAAACTGTTTTTT. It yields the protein CASSPASTSEKLFF.